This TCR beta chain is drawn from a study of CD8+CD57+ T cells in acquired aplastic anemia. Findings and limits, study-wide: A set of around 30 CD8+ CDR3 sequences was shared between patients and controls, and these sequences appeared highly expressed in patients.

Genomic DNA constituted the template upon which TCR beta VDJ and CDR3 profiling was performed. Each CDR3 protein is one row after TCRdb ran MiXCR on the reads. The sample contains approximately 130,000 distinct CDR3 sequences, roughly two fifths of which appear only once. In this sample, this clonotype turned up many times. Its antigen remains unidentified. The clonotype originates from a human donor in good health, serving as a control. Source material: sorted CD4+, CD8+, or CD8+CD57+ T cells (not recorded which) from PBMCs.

The CDR3 coding sequence is TGTGCCAGCAGCTTGTCCTCCCGGGGCGACCGGTATTTT. This sequence encodes CASSLSSRGDRYF. The genes are TRBV7-9 and TRBJ2-3, with D perhaps TRBD1 or TRBD2 (5 bases each). CDR3 size: 13 residues. Germline loops: CDR1 SEHNR, CDR2 FQNEAQ (reference sequence). The V end was cut by 3 bases, the J end by 14 bases, with 18 bases between.